This T cell receptor beta chain was observed in a study of blood T cell repertoires in COVID-19. About the study: Collection of acute and convalescent COVID-19 samples took place in the United States, Italy and Spain. T cells, B-cell-depleted T cells, or PBMCs provided the cDNA or gDNA that served as material.

Authors' methods: Cell counts per sample came from amplifying reference gene primers. Sequencing was performed with immunoSEQ multiplex PCR; in TCRdb, only in-frame clones are kept and a portion is missing. From that table come the V and J calls and clone size; the DNA was used to work out D and trimming. The sample has 90,000 or so clones, roughly 89% seen once. The CDR3 totals 14 residues. Trimming removed 5 bases from V and 4 bases from J; junction bases left unmatched: 5. In germline, CDR1 is MDHEN, CDR2 SYDVKM. This sequence was found in a woman in her 70s with acute or convalescent COVID-19. This chain connects TRBV28 to TRBJ2-7; 10 bases fit TRBD1. Specimen: peripheral blood. The CDR3 bases are TGTGCCAGCAGTCTGGACAGGGGGAGGTACGAGCAGTACTTC. This gives the protein CASSLDRGRYEQYF.